This T cell receptor beta chain was profiled in a study of shared clonotypes between healthy human individuals. Across the whole study: Aged between 18 and 49, the donors were two women and three men. Three CD4 naive, three CD4 memory, two CD8 naive and one CD8 memory plate were used per donor.

Assay: immunoSEQ multiplex PCR; the TCRdb copy retains only in-frame clones and omits some. Of 2 million to 2.5 million clones in the sample, roughly 93% were seen once. The J segment lost 6 bases and the V segment lost 3 bases, leaving 3 bases of the junction unmatched. CDR1 is SSHAT, CDR2 FNYEAQ, per germline (reference sequence). The CDR3 contains 14 residues. Overall study findings and caveats: Of the naive CD4 clonotypes, about 5.4% were shared across several donors. Memory subsets generally showed lower estimated richness than naive subsets.

A word on this clone: Its target is unknown.

This TCR came from a man aged 18 to 30 in good health. Some clones in this sample may be carry-over from other donors' samples. The V call is TRBV7-7, the J call TRBJ2-3, with 10 positions matching TRBD1. Sequencing was done on a sample of naive CD4+ T cells from PBMCs. This sample's subset: CD45RA+ positively selected. CDR3 sequence (DNA): TGTGCCAGCAGCTTGGGACAGGGGATGGATACGCAGTATTTT. This gives the protein CASSLGQGMDTQYF.